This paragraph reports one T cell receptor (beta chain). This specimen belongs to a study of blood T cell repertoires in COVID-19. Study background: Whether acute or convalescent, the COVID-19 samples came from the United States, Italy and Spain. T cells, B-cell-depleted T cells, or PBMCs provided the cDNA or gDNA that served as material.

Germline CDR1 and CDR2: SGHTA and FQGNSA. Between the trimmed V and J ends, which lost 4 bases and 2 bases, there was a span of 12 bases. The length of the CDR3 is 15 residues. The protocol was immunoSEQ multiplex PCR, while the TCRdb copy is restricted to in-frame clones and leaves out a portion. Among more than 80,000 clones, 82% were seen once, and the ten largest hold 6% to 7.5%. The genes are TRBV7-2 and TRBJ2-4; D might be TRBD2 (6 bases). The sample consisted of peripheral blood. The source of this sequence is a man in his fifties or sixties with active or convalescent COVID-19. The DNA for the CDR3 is TGTGCCAGCAGCTACGGGACTGACACCAAAAACATTCAGTACTTC. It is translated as CASSYGTDTKNIQYF.